The 3 T cell receptor beta chains in this list originate from one sample, sequenced in a study of shared clonotypes between healthy human individuals. The method was immunoSEQ multiplex PCR; TCRdb's version includes in-frame clones alone and lacks a portion of them. This sample has 2,500,000 or so clones, with over 85% found just once. The sequenced sample consisted of naive CD4+ T cells from PBMCs. Specified subset: CD45RA+ positively selected. The receptors were gathered from a young man in good health. Some clones in this sample may be carry-over from other donors' samples.

Details on this clone: Different DNA sequences within this sample yield the same CDR3. The V and J genes are TRBV29-1 and TRBJ1-1; D remains ambiguous. V lost 4 bases to trimming and J lost 0 bases, with 3 bases between them. Per germline, CDR1 SQVTM and CDR2 ANQGSEA. This CDR3 comprises 11 residues. The CDR3 spells CSVVLNTEAFF. Written as DNA, the CDR3 is TGCAGCGTTGTACTGAACACTGAAGCTTTCTTT.

Turning to this clone: The identical CDR3 is also encoded by other nucleotide sequences in the sample. V is TRBV5-1 and J is TRBJ2-7; 10 nucleotides match TRBD1. Germline loops: CDR1 SGHRS, CDR2 YFSETQ. The J segment lost 3 bases and the V segment lost 2 bases, leaving 2 bases of the junction unmatched. The CDR3 extends over 14 amino acids. The DNA of the CDR3 is TGCGCCAGCAGCTTAGGACAGGGGGGCTACGAGCAGTACTTC. Translating gives CASSLGQGGYEQYF.

This chain connects TRBV5-1 to TRBJ1-4, with D tentatively TRBD1 (5 bases). Trimming cost V 6 bases and J 0 bases, with 9 bases left between them. Germline V gives CDR1 SGHRS, CDR2 YFSETQ. This CDR3 region has 14 residues. CDR3 bases: TGCGCCAGCAACACAGGTACAACTAATGAAAAACTGTTTTTT. Translating gives CASNTGTTNEKLFF.